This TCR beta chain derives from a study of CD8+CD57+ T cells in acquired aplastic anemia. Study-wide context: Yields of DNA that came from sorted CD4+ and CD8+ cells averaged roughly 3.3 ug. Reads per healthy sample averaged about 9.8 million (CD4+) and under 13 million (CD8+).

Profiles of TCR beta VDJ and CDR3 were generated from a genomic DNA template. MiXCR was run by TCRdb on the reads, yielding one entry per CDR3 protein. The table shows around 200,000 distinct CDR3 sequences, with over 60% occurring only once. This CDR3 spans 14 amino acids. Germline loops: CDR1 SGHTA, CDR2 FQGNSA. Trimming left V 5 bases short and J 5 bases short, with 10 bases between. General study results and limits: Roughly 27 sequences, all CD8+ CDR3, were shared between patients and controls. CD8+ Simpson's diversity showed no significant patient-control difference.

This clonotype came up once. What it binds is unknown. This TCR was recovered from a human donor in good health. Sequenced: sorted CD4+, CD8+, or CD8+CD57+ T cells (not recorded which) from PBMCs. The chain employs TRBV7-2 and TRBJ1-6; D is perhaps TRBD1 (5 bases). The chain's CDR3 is CASSVRVNNSPLHF. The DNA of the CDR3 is TGTGCCAGCAGCGTCAGGGTTAATAATTCACCCCTCCACTTT. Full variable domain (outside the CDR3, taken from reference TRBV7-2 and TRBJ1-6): GAGVSQSPSNKVTEKGKDVELRCDPISGHTALYWYRQSLGQGLEFLIYFQGNSAPDKSGLPSDRFSAERTGGSVSTLTIQRTQQEDSAVYLCASSVRVNNSPLHFGNGTRLTVT.